The 17 T cell receptor beta chains presented below share a single source sample, sequenced in a study of OX40 agonist ivuxolimab in advanced cancers. The method was immunoSEQ multiplex PCR; TCRdb's version includes in-frame clones alone and lacks a portion of them. The data show around 12,000 clones, around nine tenths seen once. This specimen was CD4+ or CD8+ T cells sorted from blood, taken in a trial of the OX40 agonist ivuxolimab. The origin of the receptors is an adult with an advanced solid tumor such as melanoma, head and neck, liver or kidney cancer.

The rearrangement links TRBV4-2 to TRBJ2-7, with 7 bases fitting TRBD1. The V segment lost 3 bases and the J segment 2 bases; nucleotides outside the gene matches: 4. Germline CDR1 is LGHNA and CDR2 is YNFKEQ. The CDR3 length is 14 residues. This chain's CDR3 is CASSQARGTYEQYF. The CDR3 bases are TGTGCCAGCAGCCAGGCCAGGGGGACCTACGAGCAGTACTTC.

The chain links TRBV27 to TRBJ2-7; no firm D call. The CDR3 contains 13 residues. Trimming cost V 5 bases and J 4 bases, with 12 bases left between them. Germline-derived CDR1 and CDR2 are MNHEY and SMNVEV (reference sequence). The CDR3: CASSPRVGYEQYF. The CDR3 DNA reads TGTGCCAGCAGTCCTCGCGTGGGGTACGAGCAGTACTTC.

The genes are TRBV19 and TRBJ2-1; D not certain. CDR3 size: 11 residues. The V end lost 5 bases, the J end lost 10 bases, and 9 bases lay between the germline ends. CDR1 is LNHDA, CDR2 SQIVND, per germline (reference sequence). CDR3 amino acids: CASSLKKEQFF. The CDR3 DNA reads TGTGCCAGTAGTCTCAAAAAGGAGCAGTTCTTC.

The V gene is TRBV9, the J gene TRBJ1-6; TRBD1 aligns across 7 bases. The CDR3 has 17 residues. The germline V gene has CDR1 SGDLS and CDR2 YYNGEE. V dropped 3 bases and J dropped 3; count of bases not matched to a gene: 9. The CDR3 DNA reads as TGTGCCAGCAGCGAGGGGGCGGGACGGAACTATAATTCACCCCTCCACTTT. It encodes CASSEGAGRNYNSPLHF. Full variable domain (missing parts from reference TRBV9 and TRBJ1-6): DSGVTQTPKHLITATGQRVTLRCSPRSGDLSVYWYQQSLDQGLQFLIQYYNGEERAKGNILERFSAQQFPDLHSELNLSSLELGDSALYFCASSEGAGRNYNSPLHFGNGTRLTVT.

The V gene is TRBV2, the J gene TRBJ2-7; D may be TRBD1 (8 bases). Germline V gives CDR1 SNHLY, CDR2 FYNNEI. The CDR3 extends over 16 amino acids. V was trimmed by 5 bases and J by 3 bases, leaving 20 bases between them. The CDR3 region has the DNA TGTGCCAGCAGTTCACAGGGGGGGGAGAGCCTCTACGAGCAGTACTTC. Residues: CASSSQGGESLYEQYF.

The chain carries TRBV5-8 and TRBJ1-4; no definite D call. Germline lookup yields CDR1 SGHTS and CDR2 YDEGEE. Trimming cost V 4 bases and J 8 bases, with 15 bases left between them. The CDR3 spans 14 residues. CDR3 in DNA: TGTGCCAGCAGCCTGGGAAACCCGGGGGAAAAACTGTTTTTT. Its translation is CASSLGNPGEKLFF. The whole variable domain, filled in from reference TRBV5-8 and TRBJ1-4, reads EAGVTQSPTHLIKTRGQQATLRCSPISGHTSVYWYQQALGLGLQFLLWYDEGEERNRGNFPPRFSGRQFPNYSSELNVNALELEDSALYLCASSLGNPGEKLFFGSGTQLSVL.

For the CDR3, the DNA is TGTGCCAGCGCTGAGGGCAATGAGCAGTTCTTC. Residues: CASAEGNEQFF. The chain uses TRBV2 and TRBJ2-1, with D perhaps TRBD2 (5 bases). V lost 8 bases and J lost 6, with 8 bases in between. Germline CDR1 reads SNHLY; CDR2 reads FYNNEI. This CDR3 spans 11 amino acids.

The chain joins TRBV7-8 to TRBJ2-1, with TRBD2 matching over 8 bases. The CDR3 is 17 residues long. Germline loops: CDR1 SGHVS, CDR2 FQNEAQ. J gave up 6 bases and V 5 bases, and 15 bases lay outside the gene matches. As DNA, the CDR3 is TGTGCCAGCAGCCCCGGGGGTGGCGGGAGGAGGGCCAATGAGCAGTTCTTC. Residues: CASSPGGGGRRANEQFF.

The CDR3 coding sequence is TGCAGCGTCCCCCCATGGGGGACGGTAGCTGAAGCTTTCTTT. Protein: CSVPPWGTVAEAFF. The J gene is TRBJ1-1, the V gene TRBV29-1; possibly TRBD1 for D (5 bases). Germline loops: CDR1 SQVTM, CDR2 ANQGSEA. V was shortened by 6 bases and J by 6 bases, with 20 bases between the two germline ends. CDR3 length: 14 residues.

This clone was counted between two and nine times. J is TRBJ2-7 and V is TRBV7-9; 10 bases are a match to TRBD2. Per germline, CDR1 SEHNR and CDR2 FQNEAQ (reference sequence). V was clipped by 0 bases and J by 2 bases; unmatched bases: 4. This CDR3 region has 16 residues. CDR3 amino acids: CASSLALAGAAYEQYF. Here the CDR3 DNA reads TGTGCCAGCAGCTTAGCTCTAGCGGGAGCGGCCTACGAGCAGTACTTC.

V gene TRBV29-1 combines with J gene TRBJ1-5, with TRBD1 matching 8 bases. V was pared by 5 bases and J by 3 bases, with 6 bases of the junction left unmatched. Per the germline V gene, CDR1 is SQVTM and CDR2 is ANQGSEA. The CDR3 covers 14 residues. CDR3 coding DNA: TGCAGCGTTCTGACAGGGGAATACAATCAGCCCCAGCATTTT. Encoded protein: CSVLTGEYNQPQHF.

This clone showed up just a few times. V and J are TRBV7-9 and TRBJ2-5; 13 bases are shared with TRBD2. The ends lost 5 bases at V and 3 bases at J; junction bases unmatched: 3. The CDR3 sequence is 15 residues long. Germline CDR1 SEHNR, CDR2 FQNEAQ (reference sequence). The CDR3 DNA is TGTGCCAGCAGCACCGGGACTAGCGGGGAAGAGACCCAGTACTTC. Translation gives CASSTGTSGEETQYF.

The V call is TRBV7-3, the J call TRBJ2-5; D is undetermined. Germline lookup yields CDR1 SGHTA and CDR2 FQGTGA. The ends were cut back, 3 bases at V and 0 bases at J, with 5 bases in the middle. The CDR3 totals 13 residues. As DNA, the CDR3 is TGTGCCAGCAGCTTGAGCTACCAAGAGACCCAGTACTTC. This translates into CASSLSYQETQYF. The full variable domain, its missing parts supplied by reference TRBV7-3 and TRBJ2-5, is GAGVSQTPSNKVTEKGKYVELRCDPISGHTALYWYRQSLGQGPEFLIYFQGTGAADDSGLPNDRFFAVRPEGSVSTLKIQRTERGDSAVYLCASSLSYQETQYFGPGTRLLVL.

In this sample, this clone turned up a few times. The chain recombines TRBV6-5 with TRBJ2-1, with 13 positions matching TRBD2. The CDR3 consists of 14 residues. Germline V gives CDR1 MNHEY, CDR2 SVGAGI. V was pared by 9 bases and J by 8 bases, with 7 bases of the junction left unmatched. Here the CDR3 DNA reads TGTGCCAGTAGTGGGACTAGCGGGGAGTATGAGCAGTTCTTC. This sequence encodes CASSGTSGEYEQFF.

The chain is built from TRBV5-8 and TRBJ2-7; maybe TRBD1 (5 bases). The germline gives CDR1 SGHTS, CDR2 YDEGEE. The CDR3 covers 14 residues. The V end lost 4 bases, the J end lost 3 bases, and 14 bases lay between the germline ends. CDR3: CASSDRQPHYEQYF. CDR3 bases: TGTGCCAGCAGCGACAGACAACCCCACTACGAGCAGTACTTC.

This chain uses TRBV7-3 with TRBJ2-2; 8 bases agree with TRBD2. The germline V gene encodes CDR1 SGHTA and CDR2 FQGTGA. With V trimmed by 5 bases and J by 3 bases, 8 bases remained unmatched. The CDR3 has 16 amino acids. The CDR3 loop reads CASSGPGGIDTGELFF. For the CDR3, the DNA is TGTGCCAGCAGCGGGCCGGGGGGGATCGACACCGGGGAGCTGTTTTTT.

This chain uses TRBV7-9 with TRBJ2-1, with TRBD1 matching 10 bases. Germline V CDR1 and CDR2: SEHNR, FQNEAQ (reference sequence). The V segment lost 2 bases and the J segment 5 bases; nucleotides outside the gene matches: 9. The CDR3 contains 17 residues. DNA for the CDR3: TGTGCCAGCAGCTTATTATCTGGGGGGACAGGGGACAATGAGCAGTTCTTC. Translating gives CASSLLSGGTGDNEQFF. The full variable domain, its missing parts supplied by reference TRBV7-9 and TRBJ2-1, is DTGVSQNPRHKITKRGQNVTFRCDPISEHNRLYWYRQTLGQGPEFLTYFQNEAQLEKSRLLSDRFSAERPKGSFSTLEIQRTEQGDSAMYLCASSLLSGGTGDNEQFFGPGTRLTVL.